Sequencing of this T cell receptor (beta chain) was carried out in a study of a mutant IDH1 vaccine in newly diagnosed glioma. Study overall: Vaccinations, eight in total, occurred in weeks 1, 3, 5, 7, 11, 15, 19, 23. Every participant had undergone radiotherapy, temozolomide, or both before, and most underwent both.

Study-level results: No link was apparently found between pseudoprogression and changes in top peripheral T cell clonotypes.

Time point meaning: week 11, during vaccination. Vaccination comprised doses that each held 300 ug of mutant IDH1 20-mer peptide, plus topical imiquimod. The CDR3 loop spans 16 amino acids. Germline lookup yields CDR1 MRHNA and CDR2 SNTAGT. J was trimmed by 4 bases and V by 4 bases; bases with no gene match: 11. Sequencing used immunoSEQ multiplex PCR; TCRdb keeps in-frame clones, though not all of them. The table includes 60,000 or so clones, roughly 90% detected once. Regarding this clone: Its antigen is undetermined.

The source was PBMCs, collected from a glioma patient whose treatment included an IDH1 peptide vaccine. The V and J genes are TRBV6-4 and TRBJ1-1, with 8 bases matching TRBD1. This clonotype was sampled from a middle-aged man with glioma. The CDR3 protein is CASSATGEGIGTEAFF. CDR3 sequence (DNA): TGTGCCAGCAGTGCGACAGGGGAAGGTATTGGCACTGAAGCTTTCTTT.